These T cell receptor beta chains were read from a single sample in a study of cytomegalovirus exposure and HLA in healthy donors. Method: immunoSEQ multiplex PCR; TCRdb's copy keeps in-frame clones and lacks some. Its table lists tens of thousands of clones. The sequenced material came from PBMCs. The source of these receptors is a man aged 18-30 years in good health and CMV-seropositive. The CDR3 runs from the conserved cysteine through the conserved F or W. The D gene is left open where the match is weak.

j_call: TRBJ2-5; v_call: TRBV11-1; d_call: TRBD1; cdr3_aa: CASSLGYGTEKETQYF; cdr3_nt: TGTGCCAGCAGCTTAGGGTATGGGACAGAAAAAGAGACCCAGTACTTC
j_call: TRBJ1-5; v_call: TRBV19; d_call: NA; cdr3_aa: CASSIQVNQPQHF; cdr3_nt: TGTGCCAGTAGTATCCAGGTCAATCAGCCCCAGCATTTT
j_call: TRBJ1-1; v_call: TRBV2; d_call: NA; cdr3_aa: CASSEDRLNGFF; cdr3_nt: TGTGCCAGCAGCGAAGACCGCCTTAACGGTTTCTTT
j_call: TRBJ2-7; v_call: TRBV2; d_call: NA; cdr3_aa: CASRRESTEQYF; cdr3_nt: TGTGCCAGTAGGAGGGAATCCACAGAGCAGTACTTC
j_call: TRBJ2-5; v_call: TRBV28; d_call: NA; cdr3_aa: CASSLTNPEETQYF; cdr3_nt: TGTGCCAGCAGTCTCACTAACCCCGAGGAGACCCAGTACTTC
j_call: TRBJ2-4; v_call: TRBV6-5; d_call: TRBD2; cdr3_aa: CASRPGLAENIQYF; cdr3_nt: TGTGCCAGCAGGCCGGGACTAGCGGAAAACATTCAGTACTTC
j_call: TRBJ1-3; v_call: TRBV19; d_call: NA; cdr3_aa: CASSTDSSGNTIYF; cdr3_nt: TGTGCCAGTAGTACCGACAGCTCTGGAAACACCATATATTTT
j_call: TRBJ2-3; v_call: TRBV5-1; d_call: TRBD2; cdr3_aa: CASSFRTSGDTQYF; cdr3_nt: TGCGCCAGCAGCTTTAGGACTAGCGGAGATACGCAGTATTTT
j_call: TRBJ1-3; v_call: TRBV7-8; d_call: TRBD1; cdr3_aa: CASSLAGTGDRGNTIYF; cdr3_nt: TGTGCCAGCAGCTTAGCTGGGACAGGGGACCGTGGAAACACCATATATTTT
j_call: TRBJ1-2; v_call: TRBV27; d_call: TRBD1; cdr3_aa: CASSLTQGAFGYTF; cdr3_nt: TGTGCCAGCAGTTTAACCCAGGGGGCTTTTGGCTACACCTTC
j_call: TRBJ2-3; v_call: TRBV9; d_call: NA; cdr3_aa: CASSVEPSTTNTDTQYF; cdr3_nt: TGTGCCAGCAGCGTAGAACCGAGTACTACTAACACAGATACGCAGTATTTT
j_call: TRBJ2-1; v_call: TRBV11-1; d_call: TRBD2; cdr3_aa: CASSLAGVYNEQFF; cdr3_nt: TGTGCCAGCAGTCTAGCGGGAGTTTACAATGAGCAGTTCTTC
j_call: TRBJ1-2; v_call: TRBV2; d_call: NA; cdr3_aa: CASSERRTDDGYTF; cdr3_nt: TGTGCCAGCAGTGAAAGGAGGACAGACGATGGCTACACCTTC
j_call: TRBJ1-1; v_call: TRBV27; d_call: NA; cdr3_aa: CASSRAGGQDNTEAFF; cdr3_nt: TGTGCCAGCAGCCGCGCTGGCGGTCAAGATAACACTGAAGCTTTCTTT
j_call: TRBJ1-2; v_call: TRBV28; d_call: NA; cdr3_aa: CASRQANYGYTF; cdr3_nt: TGTGCCAGCCGGCAGGCCAACTATGGCTACACCTTC
j_call: TRBJ2-3; v_call: TRBV4-2; d_call: TRBD2; cdr3_aa: CASSQPPGGSPTDTQYF; cdr3_nt: TGTGCCAGCAGCCAACCGCCGGGAGGGAGCCCCACAGATACGCAGTATTTT
j_call: TRBJ1-4; v_call: TRBV14; d_call: NA; cdr3_aa: CASSHLSDSESEKLFF; cdr3_nt: TGTGCCAGCAGCCACCTCTCCGACAGCGAGAGTGAAAAACTGTTTTTT
j_call: TRBJ1-1; v_call: TRBV15; d_call: NA; cdr3_aa: CATSRIREMNTEAFF; cdr3_nt: TGTGCCACCAGCAGAATCAGGGAAATGAACACTGAAGCTTTCTTT
j_call: TRBJ2-2; v_call: TRBV25-1; d_call: NA; cdr3_aa: CASSERMAGAGELFF; cdr3_nt: TGTGCCAGCAGTGAACGAATGGCAGGGGCCGGGGAGCTGTTTTTT
j_call: TRBJ2-7; v_call: TRBV6-6; d_call: NA; cdr3_aa: CASTSGWRAYDEQYF; cdr3_nt: TGTGCCAGCACCTCCGGCTGGCGGGCTTATGACGAGCAGTACTTC